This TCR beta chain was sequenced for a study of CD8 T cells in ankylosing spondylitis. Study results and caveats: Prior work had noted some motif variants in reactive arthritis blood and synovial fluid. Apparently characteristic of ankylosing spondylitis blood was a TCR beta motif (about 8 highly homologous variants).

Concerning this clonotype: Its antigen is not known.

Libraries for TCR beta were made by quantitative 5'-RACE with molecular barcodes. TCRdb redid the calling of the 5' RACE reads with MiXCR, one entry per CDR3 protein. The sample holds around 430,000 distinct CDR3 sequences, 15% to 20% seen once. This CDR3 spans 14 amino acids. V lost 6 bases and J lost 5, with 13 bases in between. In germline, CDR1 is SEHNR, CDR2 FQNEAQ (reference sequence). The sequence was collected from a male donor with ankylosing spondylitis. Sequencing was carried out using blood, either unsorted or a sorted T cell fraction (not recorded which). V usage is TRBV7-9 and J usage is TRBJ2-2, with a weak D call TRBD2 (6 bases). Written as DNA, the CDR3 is TGTGCCAGCAGGTTAAGGGCGGGAACCGGGGAGCTGTTTTTT. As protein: CASRLRAGTGELFF. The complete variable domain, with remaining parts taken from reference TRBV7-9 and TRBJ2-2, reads DTGVSQNPRHKITKRGQNVTFRCDPISEHNRLYWYRQTLGQGPEFLTYFQNEAQLEKSRLLSDRFSAERPKGSFSTLEIQRTEQGDSAMYLCASRLRAGTGELFFGEGSRLTVL.